These 4 T cell receptor beta chains came from one sample sequenced in a study of shared clonotypes between healthy human individuals (TCRdb year 2020). Preparation of the library involved the immunoSEQ multiplex PCR assay. Here the immuneACCESS table is served through TCRdb, limited to in-frame sequences with V and J called. Missing clones are a known gap in these copies; in checked studies unresolved V genes cover under half, and the rest lacks a known reason. For this sample the table gives 2,500,000 or so clones, of which 80% to 95% were detected only once. The ten largest make up more than 0.35% of the sample. The sequencing input was naive CD4+ T cells from PBMCs. According to the study, the label for this sample's cell subset or site signals: CD45RA+ positively selected. These receptors came from a man aged 18-30 years in good health. Some clones in this sample may be carry-over from other donors' samples.

The CDR3 nucleotides read TGTGCCAGCAGTTCAGCGAACACTGAAGCTTTCTTT. It is translated as CASSSANTEAFF. The rearrangement links TRBV28 to TRBJ1-1; D is unclear. The germline V gene encodes CDR1 MDHEN and CDR2 SYDVKM. Trimming took 4 bases from V and 1 from J, leaving 4 bases between them. The CDR3 is 12 residues long.

The chain employs TRBV6-5 and TRBJ2-5; D is uncertain. Germline loops: CDR1 MNHEY, CDR2 SVGAGI. V was shortened by 0 bases and J by 7 bases, with 6 bases between the two germline ends. The CDR3 length is 12 residues. The CDR3 protein is CASSYSYGTQYF. The CDR3 DNA follows: TGTGCCAGCAGTTACTCGTACGGGACCCAGTACTTC.

CDR3 sequence reads: CASSSPGQGIDNYGYTF. The CDR3 nucleotides are TGTGCCAGCAGCTCCCCGGGACAGGGGATTGATAACTATGGCTACACCTTC. V and J are TRBV7-9 and TRBJ1-2; 10 bases map to TRBD1. Germline loops: CDR1 SEHNR, CDR2 FQNEAQ (reference sequence). The CDR3 spans 17 residues. V gave up 4 bases and J gave up 1 base; unmatched junction bases: 9.

The genes are TRBV28 and TRBJ1-5; possible D gene TRBD1, 6 bases. The CDR3 runs 16 residues. Germline V gene data show CDR1 as MDHEN and CDR2 as SYDVKM. V lost 6 bases and J 4 bases, leaving 19 bases between the germline ends. The CDR3 coding sequence is TGTGCCAGCAGCTCATTCGACAGGAGAAGAAATCAGCCCCAGCATTTT. Translating it yields CASSSFDRRRNQPQHF.